This T cell receptor beta chain stems from a study of post-analysis software for immune sequencing data. The overall study: Patients had relapsing-remitting, secondary progressive or progressive-relapsing multiple sclerosis; some lacked subtype. Study-level findings and limits: Same-batch preparations were strongly co-clustered by F measure.

The authors incorporated unique molecular identifiers into the TCR beta cDNA libraries. TCRdb reprocessed the PCR reads with MiXCR, giving one entry per CDR3 protein. The sample has 400,000 to 500,000 distinct CDR3 sequences; roughly 40% are singletons. Worth noting for this clonotype: Its specificity is not known.

This TCR was sampled from a girl aged 2 to 10 with multiple sclerosis. Sequenced sample: blood.

In DNA, the CDR3 is TGTGCCAGCAGCCTCACAGGGGGCGTGGTGGAAGAGACCCAGTACTTC. Residues: CASSLTGGVVEETQYF. The chain is built from TRBV12-3 or TRBV12-4 and TRBJ2-5, with 9 bases fitting TRBD1. V gave up 6 bases and J gave up 3 bases; unmatched junction bases: 11. The CDR3 sequence is 16 residues long.